A single sample is the source of the 11 T cell receptor beta chains below, sequenced in a study of CD8 T cells in ankylosing spondylitis. Whole-study results and caveats: Seemingly characteristic of ankylosing spondylitis blood was a TCR beta motif consisting of eight highly homologous variants.

No antigen has been assigned to these receptors. TCRdb redid the calling of the 5' RACE reads with MiXCR, one entry per CDR3 protein. The sample holds about 800,000 distinct CDR3 sequences; over 9.5% are singletons and the top ten take 0.51%. Sequenced material: blood, either unsorted or a sorted T cell fraction (not recorded which). The receptors come from a male donor with ankylosing spondylitis.

The rearrangement uses TRBV4-3 and TRBJ1-2; no firm D call. The CDR3 extends over 14 amino acids. Per the germline V gene, CDR1 is LGHNA and CDR2 is YSLEER. V was trimmed by 0 bases and J by 5 bases, leaving 10 bases between them. The CDR3 sequence: CASSQEYRGYGYTF. DNA for the CDR3: TGCGCCAGCAGCCAAGAGTATCGCGGATATGGCTACACCTTC.

The chain combines TRBV7-2 with TRBJ2-4; D remains ambiguous. The germline CDR1 and CDR2 sequences are SGHTA and FQGNSA. The V end lost 0 bases, the J end lost 8 bases, and 11 bases lay between the germline ends. The CDR3 covers 14 residues. The CDR3 sequence: CASSLAPGVDIQYF. In nucleotides, the CDR3 is TGTGCCAGCAGCTTAGCTCCAGGTGTGGACATTCAGTACTTC.

The gene calls are TRBV12-3 or TRBV12-4 and TRBJ2-7, with TRBD1 matching over 8 bases. This CDR3 spans 14 amino acids. Trimming removed 6 bases from V and 0 bases from J; junction bases left unmatched: 4. CDR3 bases: TGTGCCAGCAGGCTACAGGGGGTCTCCTACGAGCAGTACTTC. It specifies CASRLQGVSYEQYF.

This clonotype appeared a few times. This rearrangement joins TRBV5-1 to TRBJ2-3; 11 nucleotides agree with TRBD2. Trimming removed 2 bases from V and 0 bases from J; junction bases left unmatched: 2. Germline CDR1 reads SGHRS; CDR2 reads YFSETQ. The CDR3 contains 16 residues. The CDR3 here is CASSLLAGASTDTQYF. CDR3 DNA: TGCGCCAGCAGCTTACTAGCGGGAGCTAGCACAGATACGCAGTATTTT.

This clonotype was detected only a few times. The chain has TRBV20-1 and TRBJ1-5; D unclear. The CDR3 is 14 residues long. Deletions cut 6 bases from V and 6 bases from J, with 18 bases between. CDR1 and CDR2 from the germline V gene are DFQATT and SNEGSKA (reference sequence). This CDR3 is CSAGNGWARQPQHF. CDR3 sequence (DNA): TGCAGTGCCGGCAACGGGTGGGCGCGTCAGCCCCAGCATTTT.

The genes are TRBV7-9 and TRBJ2-3; D unclear. The CDR3 is 13 residues long. Trimming took 3 bases from V and 11 from J, leaving 15 bases between them. Germline CDR1 is SEHNR and CDR2 is FQNEAQ (reference sequence). CDR3 in DNA: TGTGCCAGCAGCTTCCCAGTCACGATGGGGCAGTATTTT. It specifies CASSFPVTMGQYF.

The chain recombines TRBV11-2 with TRBJ1-1; D unclear. Germline loops: CDR1 SGHAT, CDR2 FQNNGV. CDR3 length: 15 residues. Trimming removed 5 bases from V and 4 bases from J, with 17 bases in between. The CDR3 nucleotides are TGTGCCAGCAGCCCGCGGCGGGGATTAGGCACTGAAGCTTTCTTT. Protein: CASSPRRGLGTEAFF.

The V and J genes are TRBV9 and TRBJ1-2; TRBD1 matches 7 bases. This CDR3 spans 15 amino acids. The trim removed 0 bases at V and 2 bases at J, leaving 4 bases unmatched. Per germline, CDR1 SGDLS and CDR2 YYNGEE. CDR3 sequence: CASSVEGDSNYGYTF. CDR3 in DNA: TGTGCCAGCAGCGTAGAGGGGGACAGCAACTATGGCTACACCTTC. Combining the CDR3 with reference TRBV9 and TRBJ1-2 gives the whole variable domain DSGVTQTPKHLITATGQRVTLRCSPRSGDLSVYWYQQSLDQGLQFLIQYYNGEERAKGNILERFSAQQFPDLHSELNLSSLELGDSALYFCASSVEGDSNYGYTFGSGTRLTVV.

This clonotype was counted only a few times. The V and J genes are TRBV20-1 and TRBJ2-4, with a possible D match to TRBD2 (6 bases). The CDR3 has 15 amino acids. V was pared by 1 base and J by 6 bases, with 16 bases between. The V gene's germline CDR1 is DFQATT and CDR2 SNEGSKA (reference sequence). DNA of the CDR3: TGCAGTGCTAGAGGTGGCGGTTCGGGACTAAACATTCAGTACTTC. Amino acids: CSARGGGSGLNIQYF.

Turning to this clonotype: A much larger clone is a single base away; this may be a read error. The V gene is TRBV9, the J gene TRBJ2-5; TRBD2 matches 10 bases. The CDR3 totals 15 residues. The germline CDR1 and CDR2 sequences are SGDLS and YYNGEE. V lost 8 bases to trimming and J lost 5 bases; unmatched junction nucleotides: 12. The CDR3 reads CARTPSGRNRETQYF. CDR3 bases: TGTGCCAGGACCCCTAGCGGGAGAAATAGGGAGACCCAGTACTTC.

The rearrangement uses TRBV20-1 and TRBJ1-1; tentatively, D is TRBD1 (6 bases). The CDR3 loop spans 13 amino acids. The germline V gene encodes CDR1 DFQATT and CDR2 SNEGSKA (reference sequence). Trimming pared 5 bases from V and 10 bases from J, leaving 20 bases between. The CDR3 DNA follows: TGCAGTGCTCCCCGGGGGATACTAGGGGGAGCTTTCTTT. Its protein is CSAPRGILGGAFF.